The sequence of this T cell receptor beta chain was determined in a study of cytomegalovirus exposure and HLA in healthy donors. Study results and limitations: TCR beta sequences reportedly predicted most subjects' HLA-A and HLA-B alleles accurately. The records held CMV serostatus as the only immune exposure information.

With respect to this clone: Its antigen is as yet unknown.

The study ran its PCR with 60 Vbeta and 13 Jbeta primers. The method was immunoSEQ multiplex PCR; TCRdb's version includes in-frame clones alone and lacks a portion of them. Among 110,000 to 150,000 clones listed, approximately 80% were seen once. The receptor comes from a male donor in good health and CMV-seronegative. Sequenced sample: PBMCs.

The CDR3 DNA follows: TGTGCCAGTAGCCTCCGGGAACCCGTGAACACTGAAGCTTTCTTT. It translates to CASSLREPVNTEAFF. The chain combines TRBV19 with TRBJ1-1, with D uncertain. The length of the CDR3 is 15 residues. V was pared by 6 bases and J by 0 bases, with 14 bases between. Per germline, CDR1 LNHDA and CDR2 SQIVND (reference sequence).